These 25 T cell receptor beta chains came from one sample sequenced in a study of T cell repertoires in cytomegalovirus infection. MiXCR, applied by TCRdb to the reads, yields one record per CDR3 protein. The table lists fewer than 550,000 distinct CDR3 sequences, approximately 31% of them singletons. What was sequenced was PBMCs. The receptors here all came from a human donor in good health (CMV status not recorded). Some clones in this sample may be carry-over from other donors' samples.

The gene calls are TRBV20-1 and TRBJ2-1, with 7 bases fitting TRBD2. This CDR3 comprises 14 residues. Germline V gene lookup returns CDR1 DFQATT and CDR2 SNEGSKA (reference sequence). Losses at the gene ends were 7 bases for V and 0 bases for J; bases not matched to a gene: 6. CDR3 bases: TGCAGTGAAAACGGGGGGAGCTCCTACAATGAGCAGTTCTTC. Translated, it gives CSENGGSSYNEQFF.

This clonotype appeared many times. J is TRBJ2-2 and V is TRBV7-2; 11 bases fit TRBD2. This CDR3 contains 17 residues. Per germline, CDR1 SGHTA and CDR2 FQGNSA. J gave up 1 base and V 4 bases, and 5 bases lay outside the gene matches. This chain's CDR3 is CASSWRLAGGNTGELFF. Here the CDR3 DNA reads TGTGCCAGCAGCTGGAGGCTAGCGGGGGGGAACACCGGGGAGCTGTTTTTT.

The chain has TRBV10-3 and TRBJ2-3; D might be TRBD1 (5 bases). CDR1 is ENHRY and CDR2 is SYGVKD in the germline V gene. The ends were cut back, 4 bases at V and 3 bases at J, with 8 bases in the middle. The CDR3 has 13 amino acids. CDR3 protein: CAISVRGTDTQYF. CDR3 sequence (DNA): TGTGCCATCAGTGTAAGGGGTACAGATACGCAGTATTTT.

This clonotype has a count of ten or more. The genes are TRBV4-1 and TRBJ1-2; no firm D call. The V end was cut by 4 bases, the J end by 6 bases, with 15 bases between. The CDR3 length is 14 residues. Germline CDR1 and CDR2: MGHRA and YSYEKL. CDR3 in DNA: TGCGCCAGCAGCCCCCGGGTGGATGGGGATGGCTACACCTTC. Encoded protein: CASSPRVDGDGYTF.

CDR3 DNA sequence: TGTGCCAGCAGCGTACTTGAGGGGACCGGGAGATTCACCTTC. Amino acid sequence: CASSVLEGTGRFTF. The V and J genes are TRBV7-6 and TRBJ1-2, with D tentatively TRBD1 (5 bases). CDR1 is SGHVS, CDR2 FNYEAQ, per germline. The CDR3 sequence is 14 residues long. Trimming removed 5 bases from V and 13 bases from J, with 23 bases in between.

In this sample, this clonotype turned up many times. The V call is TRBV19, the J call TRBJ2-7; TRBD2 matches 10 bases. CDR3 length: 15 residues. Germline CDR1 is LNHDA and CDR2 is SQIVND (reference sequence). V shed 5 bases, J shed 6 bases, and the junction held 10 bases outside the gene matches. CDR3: CASSPTSGASGEQYF. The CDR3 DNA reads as TGTGCCAGTAGTCCCACTAGCGGGGCGAGCGGCGAGCAGTACTTC.

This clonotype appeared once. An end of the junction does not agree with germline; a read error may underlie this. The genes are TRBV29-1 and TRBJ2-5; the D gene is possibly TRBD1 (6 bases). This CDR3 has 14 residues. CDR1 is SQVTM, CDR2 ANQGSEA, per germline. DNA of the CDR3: TGCAGCGTTGAAGATCTGGGGACACAAGAGACCCAGTCCTTC. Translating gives CSVEDLGTQETQSF.

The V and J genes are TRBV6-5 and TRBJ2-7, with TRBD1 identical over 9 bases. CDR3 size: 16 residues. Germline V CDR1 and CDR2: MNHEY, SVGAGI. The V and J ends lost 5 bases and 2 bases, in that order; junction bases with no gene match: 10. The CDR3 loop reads CASSKNRGQIPYEQYF. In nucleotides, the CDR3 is TGTGCCAGCAGTAAAAACAGGGGGCAAATTCCCTACGAGCAGTACTTC.

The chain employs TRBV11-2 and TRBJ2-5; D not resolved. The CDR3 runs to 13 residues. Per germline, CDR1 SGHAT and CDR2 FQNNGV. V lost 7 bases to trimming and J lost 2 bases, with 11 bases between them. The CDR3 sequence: CASTATRQETQYF. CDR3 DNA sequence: TGTGCCAGCACCGCGACAAGACAAGAGACCCAGTACTTC.

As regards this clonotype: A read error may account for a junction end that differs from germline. CDR3: CASSGGLETNSF. In DNA, the CDR3 is TGTGCCAGCAGCGGGGGTTTAGAGACCAATTCCTTC. V and J are TRBV7-9 and TRBJ2-5; D could derive from TRBD1 or TRBD2 (5 bases each). Germline values: CDR1 SEHNR, CDR2 FQNEAQ (reference sequence). This CDR3 region has 12 residues. Full variable domain (rest looked up from reference TRBV7-9 and TRBJ2-5): DTGVSQNPRHKITKRGQNVTFRCDPISEHNRLYWYRQTLGQGPEFLTYFQNEAQLEKSRLLSDRFSAERPKGSFSTLEIQRTEQGDSAMYLCASSGGLETNSFGPGTRLLVL.

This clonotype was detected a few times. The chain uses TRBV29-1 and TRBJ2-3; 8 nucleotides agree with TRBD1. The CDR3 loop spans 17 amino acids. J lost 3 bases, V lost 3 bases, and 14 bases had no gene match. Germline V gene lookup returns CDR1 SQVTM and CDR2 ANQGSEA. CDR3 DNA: TGCAGCGTTGAGGCGGGACAGGCTCCTTTTGGGACAGATACGCAGTATTTT. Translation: CSVEAGQAPFGTDTQYF.

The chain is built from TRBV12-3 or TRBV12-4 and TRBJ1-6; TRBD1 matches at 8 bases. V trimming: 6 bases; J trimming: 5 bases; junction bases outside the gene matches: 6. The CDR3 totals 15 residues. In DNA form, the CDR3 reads TGTGCCAGCAGACCCGGGACAGGTGATAATTCACCCCTCCACTTT. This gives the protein CASRPGTGDNSPLHF.

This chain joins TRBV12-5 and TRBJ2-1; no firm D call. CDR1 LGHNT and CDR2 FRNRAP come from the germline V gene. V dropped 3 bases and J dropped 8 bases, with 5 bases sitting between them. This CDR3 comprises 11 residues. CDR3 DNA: TGTGCTAGTGGTTTTAGAGATGAGCAGTTCTTC. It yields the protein CASGFRDEQFF.

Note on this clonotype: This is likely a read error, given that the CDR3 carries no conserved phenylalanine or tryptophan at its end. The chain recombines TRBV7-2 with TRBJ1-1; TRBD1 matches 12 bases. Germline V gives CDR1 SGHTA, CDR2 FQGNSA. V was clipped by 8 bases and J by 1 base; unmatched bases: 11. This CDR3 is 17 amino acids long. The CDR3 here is CASCSGQGAFWNTEAFL. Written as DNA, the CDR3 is TGTGCCAGCTGCTCGGGACAGGGGGCATTTTGGAACACTGAAGCTTTCTTA.

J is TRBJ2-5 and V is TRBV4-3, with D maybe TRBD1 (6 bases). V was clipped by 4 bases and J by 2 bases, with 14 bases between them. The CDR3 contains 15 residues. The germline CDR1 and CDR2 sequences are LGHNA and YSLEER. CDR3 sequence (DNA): TGCGCCAGCAGCCCGACGACAGGAGGACAAGAGACCCAGTACTTC. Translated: CASSPTTGGQETQYF.

CDR3 loop: CASSETRGDGELFF. DNA of the CDR3: TGTGCCAGCAGCGAAACGCGGGGTGACGGGGAGCTGTTTTTT. V and J are TRBV7-9 and TRBJ2-2, with TRBD2 as a possible D gene (6 bases). Germline V gene sequence: CDR1 SEHNR, CDR2 FQNEAQ (reference sequence). The CDR3 loop spans 14 amino acids. V was shortened by 5 bases and J by 7 bases, with 14 bases between the two germline ends.

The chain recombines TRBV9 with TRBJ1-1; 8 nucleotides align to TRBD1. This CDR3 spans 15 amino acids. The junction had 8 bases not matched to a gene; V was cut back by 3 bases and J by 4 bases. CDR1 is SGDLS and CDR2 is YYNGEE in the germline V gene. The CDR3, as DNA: TGTGCCAGCAGCGGACCGAAGACAGGGGCCACTGAAGCTTTCTTT. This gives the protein CASSGPKTGATEAFF.

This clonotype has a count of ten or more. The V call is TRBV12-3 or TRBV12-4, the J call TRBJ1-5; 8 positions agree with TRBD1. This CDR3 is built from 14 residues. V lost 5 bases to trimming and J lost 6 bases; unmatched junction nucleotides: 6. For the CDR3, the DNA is TGTGCCAGCAGTCTGACAGGGGAAAGTCAGCCCCAGCATTTT. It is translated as CASSLTGESQPQHF.

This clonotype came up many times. The chain's CDR3 is CASSPDRFSDTQYF. The DNA for the CDR3 is TGTGCCAGCAGCCCGGACAGGTTTTCAGATACGCAGTATTTT. The chain uses TRBV7-2 and TRBJ2-3; 7 nucleotides match TRBD1. The CDR3 covers 14 residues. Unmatched junction bases numbered 6, after V lost 5 bases and J lost 4 bases. Germline V gene lookup returns CDR1 SGHTA and CDR2 FQGNSA.

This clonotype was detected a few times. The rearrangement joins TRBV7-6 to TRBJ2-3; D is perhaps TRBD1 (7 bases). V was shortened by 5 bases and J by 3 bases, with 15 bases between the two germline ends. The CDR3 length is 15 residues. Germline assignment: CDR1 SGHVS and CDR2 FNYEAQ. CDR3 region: CASSRRAGGTDTQYF. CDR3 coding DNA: TGTGCCAGCAGCCGGCGGGCAGGGGGGACAGATACGCAGTATTTT.

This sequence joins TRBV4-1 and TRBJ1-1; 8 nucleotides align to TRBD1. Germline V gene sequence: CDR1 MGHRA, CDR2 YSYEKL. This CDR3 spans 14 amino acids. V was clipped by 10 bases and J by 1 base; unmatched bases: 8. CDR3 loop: CATKQGVTNTEAFF. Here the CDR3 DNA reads TGCGCCACGAAACAGGGGGTGACGAACACTGAAGCTTTCTTT.

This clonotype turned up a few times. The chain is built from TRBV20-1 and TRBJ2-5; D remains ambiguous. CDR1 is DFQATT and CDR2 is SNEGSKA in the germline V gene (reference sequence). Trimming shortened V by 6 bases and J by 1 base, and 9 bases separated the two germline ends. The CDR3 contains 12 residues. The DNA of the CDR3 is TGCAGTGCCCCCCTACTCCAAGAGACCCAGTACTTC. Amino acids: CSAPLLQETQYF.

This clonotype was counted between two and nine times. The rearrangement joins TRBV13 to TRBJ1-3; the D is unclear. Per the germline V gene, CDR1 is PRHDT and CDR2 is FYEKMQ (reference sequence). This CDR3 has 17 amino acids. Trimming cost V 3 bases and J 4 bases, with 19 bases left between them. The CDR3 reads CASSLDGPRETGNTIYF. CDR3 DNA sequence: TGTGCCAGCAGCTTGGACGGTCCGAGGGAGACAGGAAACACCATATATTTT.

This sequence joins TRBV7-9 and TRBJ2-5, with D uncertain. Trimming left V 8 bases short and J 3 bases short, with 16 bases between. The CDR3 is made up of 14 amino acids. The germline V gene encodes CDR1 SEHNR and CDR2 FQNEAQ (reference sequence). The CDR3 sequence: CASGSLGKEETQYF. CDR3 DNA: TGTGCCAGCGGCAGTTTGGGGAAGGAAGAGACCCAGTACTTC.

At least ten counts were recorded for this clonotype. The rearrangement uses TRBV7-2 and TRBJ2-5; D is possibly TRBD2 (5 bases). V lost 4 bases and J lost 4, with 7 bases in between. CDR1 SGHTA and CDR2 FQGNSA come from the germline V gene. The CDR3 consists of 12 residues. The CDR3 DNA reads TGTGCCAGCAGCTCGGGGAGAGAGACCCAGTACTTC. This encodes CASSSGRETQYF.